The sequence of this T cell receptor (beta chain) was determined in a study of shared clonotypes between healthy human individuals. Only in-frame clones appear in the TCRdb table, and some are missing; sequencing was by immunoSEQ multiplex PCR. The top ten clones hold around 0.47% of a sample with 1,100,000 or so clones, around 78% of them seen once. Concerning this clone: Antigen unknown.

Study outcomes and limitations: Naive CD4 clonotypes were shared across a few donors at about 5%. Among the subsets, naive ones generally showed larger estimated richness than memory ones.

V shed 4 bases and J 2 bases; nucleotides not matched to a gene: 11. Germline CDR1 MGHDK, CDR2 SYGVNS. CDR3 length: 16 amino acids. Nashville, Tennessee was home to all donors, each a Caucasian adult. A CD45RA+ naive subset and a CD45RA-negative memory subset were split from CD4+ cells. This sequence was found in a man aged 18 to 29 in good health. Some clones in this sample may be carry-over from other donors' samples. This chain joins TRBV25-1 and TRBJ2-7, with 7 positions matching TRBD1. The specimen was memory CD4+ T cells from PBMCs. The subset denotes: CD45RA-negative fraction. The CDR3 coding sequence is TGTGCCAGCAGTGGGACCTACAGGGGCTACACCTACGAGCAGTACTTC. It specifies CASSGTYRGYTYEQYF.